This TCR beta chain was profiled in a study of beta chain features in type 1 diabetes. Study details: Summed over all samples, the examined sorted cells came to fewer than 120,000,000.

Reverse transcribing all isolated RNA meant expressed TCRB transcripts were sequenced. Clones were read by immunoSEQ multiplex PCR, and TCRdb kept only the in-frame ones, dropping some. The sample has hundreds of thousands of clones; about 12% are singletons. This clone appeared a few times. The specimen was naive CD4+ T cells from blood. The source of this sequence is a man aged 18 to 35 in good health.

The CDR3 DNA reads as TGTGCCAGCTCATTCTACCAGGAGAACACCGGGGAGCTGTTTTTT. Its translation: CASSFYQENTGELFF. The chain joins TRBV18 to TRBJ2-2; D gene ambiguous. CDR1 is KGHSH, CDR2 LQKENI, per germline. V was shortened by 5 bases and J by 1 base, with 11 bases between the two germline ends. This CDR3 has 15 amino acids.